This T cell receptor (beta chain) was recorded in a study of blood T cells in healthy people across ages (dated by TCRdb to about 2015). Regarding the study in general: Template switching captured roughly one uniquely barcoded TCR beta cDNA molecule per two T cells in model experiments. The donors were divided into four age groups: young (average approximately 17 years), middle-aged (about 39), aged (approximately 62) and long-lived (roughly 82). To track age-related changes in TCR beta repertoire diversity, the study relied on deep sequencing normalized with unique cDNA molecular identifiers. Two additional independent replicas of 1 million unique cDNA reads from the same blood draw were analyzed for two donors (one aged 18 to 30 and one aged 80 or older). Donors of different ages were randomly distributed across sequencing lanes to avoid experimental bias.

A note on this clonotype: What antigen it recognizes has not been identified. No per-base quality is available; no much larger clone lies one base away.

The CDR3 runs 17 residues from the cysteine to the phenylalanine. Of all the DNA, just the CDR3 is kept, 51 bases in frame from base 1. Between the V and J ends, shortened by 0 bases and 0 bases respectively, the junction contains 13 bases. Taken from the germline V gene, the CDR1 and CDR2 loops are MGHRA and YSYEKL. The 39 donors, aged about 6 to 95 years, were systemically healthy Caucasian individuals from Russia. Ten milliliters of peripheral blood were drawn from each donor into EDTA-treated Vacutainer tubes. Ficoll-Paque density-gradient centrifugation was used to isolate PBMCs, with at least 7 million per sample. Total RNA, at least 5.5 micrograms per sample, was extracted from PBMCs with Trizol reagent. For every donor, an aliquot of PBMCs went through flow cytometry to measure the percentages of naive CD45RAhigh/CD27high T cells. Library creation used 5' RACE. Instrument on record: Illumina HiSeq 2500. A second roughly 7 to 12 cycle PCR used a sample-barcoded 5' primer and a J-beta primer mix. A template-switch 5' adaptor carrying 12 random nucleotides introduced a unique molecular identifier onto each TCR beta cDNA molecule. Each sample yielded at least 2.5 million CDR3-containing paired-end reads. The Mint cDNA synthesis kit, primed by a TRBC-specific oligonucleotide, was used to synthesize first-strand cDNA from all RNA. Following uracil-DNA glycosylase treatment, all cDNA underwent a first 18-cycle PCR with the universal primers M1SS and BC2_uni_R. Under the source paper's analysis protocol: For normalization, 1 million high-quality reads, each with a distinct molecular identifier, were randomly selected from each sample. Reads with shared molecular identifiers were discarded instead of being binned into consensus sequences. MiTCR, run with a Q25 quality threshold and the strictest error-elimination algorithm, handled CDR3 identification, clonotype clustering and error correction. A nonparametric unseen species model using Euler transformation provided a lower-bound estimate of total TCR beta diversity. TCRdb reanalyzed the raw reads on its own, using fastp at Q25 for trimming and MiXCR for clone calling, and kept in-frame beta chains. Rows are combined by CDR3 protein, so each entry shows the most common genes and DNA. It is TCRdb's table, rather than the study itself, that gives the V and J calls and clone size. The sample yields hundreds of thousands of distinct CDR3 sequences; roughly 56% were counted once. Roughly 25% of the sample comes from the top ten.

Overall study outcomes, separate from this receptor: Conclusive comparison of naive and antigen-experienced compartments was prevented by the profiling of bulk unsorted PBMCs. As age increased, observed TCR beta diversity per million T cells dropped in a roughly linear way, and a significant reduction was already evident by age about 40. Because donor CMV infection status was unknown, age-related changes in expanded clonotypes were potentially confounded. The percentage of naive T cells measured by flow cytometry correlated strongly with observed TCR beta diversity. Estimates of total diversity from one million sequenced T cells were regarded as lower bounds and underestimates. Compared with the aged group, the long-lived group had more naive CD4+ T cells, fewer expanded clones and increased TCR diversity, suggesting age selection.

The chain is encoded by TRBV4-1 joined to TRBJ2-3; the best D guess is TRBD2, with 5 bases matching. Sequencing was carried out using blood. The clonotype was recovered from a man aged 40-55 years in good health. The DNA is TGCGCCAGCAGCCAAGATTTACCGGGGTCTAGCACAGATACGCAGTATTTT. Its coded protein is CASSQDLPGSSTDTQYF.